This paragraph reports one T cell receptor (beta chain). Its target antigen remains unknown. Base qualities are missing; no much larger clone stands one base away. V and J are trimmed by 1 base and 5 bases, and the gene matches miss 3 bases of the junction. CDR1 and CDR2, looked up from the germline V gene (reference sequence), are SGHNT and YYREEE. CDR3 length: 15 amino acids, cysteine to phenylalanine. Only the CDR3 DNA stays, 45 bases, in frame from base 1. This specimen belongs to a study of blood T cell repertoires in COVID-19 (dated by TCRdb to the early 2020s). Concerning the study at large: Collaborator samples came from the United States, Italy and Spain and covered acute and convalescent phases of COVID-19. The prospective study material was composed of cDNA or gDNA derived from T cells, B-cell-depleted T cells, or PBMCs. The dataset comprised deeply sampled blood TCRbeta repertoires from subjects exposed to, actively infected with, or recovered from COVID-19. The repertoires were released in a freely available public database intended as a resource for research on the immune response to SARS-CoV-2. Samples were obtained from the ongoing ImmuneRACE study (first 160 participants) and from about 1,300 subjects provided by 6 global collaborators. Sample metadata almost always included a de-identified subject ID, COVID-19 status, age in years and sex. Where HLA class I and class II types were available, the types were taken from metadata supplied by the sample provider, not from assay-based typing.

What the research found in general, with its limitations: Clinical and demographic metadata were provided uncurated, with the amount varying by source and participant.

TCRbeta CDR3 regions were amplified from genomic DNA by means of the immunoSEQ Assay, a bias-controlled multiplex PCR. Concerning the study's data processing: The number of nucleated cells in each sample was estimated from the amplification of reference gene primers within the assay. To quantify the absolute abundance of each unique TCRbeta CDR3 rearrangement, sequence reads were collapsed and filtered. For each sample, productive Simpson clonality was calculated as the square root of Simpson's diversity index across productive rearrangements. Sourced from immuneACCESS, this table was stored by TCRdb with only in-frame sequences that have V and J called. A share of the clones is absent; for the studies checked, an unresolved V gene accounts for under half, and the remainder has no known explanation. For V, J and clone size, that table is used; D and trimming come from the DNA. Present in this sample are a few hundred thousand clones, roughly 91% of which were seen just once. 1.5% to 2% of the sample rests with the top ten.

In Seattle, one collaborating source enrolled patients while the infection was active and tracked those patients longitudinally over the course of disease. The collaborating institutions used their own protocols to collect whole blood in K2EDTA tubes. For TCRbeta analysis, collaborator samples were shipped as frozen whole blood, as isolated PBMCs, or as DNA extracted from either sample type. Material for sequencing was peripheral blood. The chain was built from TRBV5-4 and TRBJ2-2; 9 nucleotides in the junction match TRBD2. This TCR was recovered from a woman aged 25 to 39 with COVID-19, enrolled during active disease. The CDR3 loop reads CASSLRLAGTGELFF. The DNA is as follows: TGTGCCAGCAGCTTGAGGCTAGCGGGAACCGGGGAGCTGTTTTTT.